The rows below give T cell receptor beta chains drawn from one sample of a study of human T cells and chemical hapten exposure. MiXCR, applied by TCRdb to the RACE reads, yields one record per CDR3 protein. The table lists about 110,000 distinct CDR3 sequences, about a tenth of them singletons, with about 3% in the top ten. The sample was whole blood, taken in connection with sensitization to the hapten diphenylcyclopropenone (DPC). These receptors were obtained from a woman aged 40 to 50 with alopecia areata. Some clones in this sample may be carry-over from other donors' samples. Each CDR3 is given with its conserved first and last residue. Each record gives: clone size, V gene, D gene, J gene, CDR3 protein, CDR3 DNA. The D gene is left open where the match is weak. The listing skips clone size in some rows; elsewhere it reads once, few, many or a size class.

NA	TRBV4-1	NA	TRBJ1-6	CASSQDGTRGILDPLHF	TGCGCCAGCAGCCAAGATGGGACCCGAGGTATTCTGGATCCCCTCCACTTT
NA	TRBV20-1	NA	TRBJ2-6	CSARAGVDAGANVLTF	TGCAGTGCTAGAGCGGGGGTGGATGCTGGGGCCAACGTCCTGACTTTC
many	TRBV11-2	TRBD2	TRBJ2-5	CASSLVRGHPGGAQYF	TGTGCCAGCAGTCTTGTGAGGGGACACCCCGGGGGGGCCCAGTACTTC
many	TRBV13	TRBD2	TRBJ2-3	CASSYRLAGFRTDTQYF	TGTGCCAGCAGCTACCGACTAGCGGGTTTTCGCACAGATACGCAGTATTTT
few	TRBV25-1	NA	TRBJ2-7	CASSEIYEQYF	TGTGCCAGCAGTGAAATCTACGAGCAGTACTTC
many	TRBV4-3	NA	TRBJ2-2	CASSLDIHTGELFF	TGCGCCAGCAGCCTTGACATCCACACCGGGGAGCTGTTTTTT
many	TRBV29-1	TRBD1	TRBJ2-3	CSVRQGSDTQYF	TGCAGCGTTCGACAGGGCTCAGATACGCAGTATTTT
NA	TRBV6-5	TRBD1	TRBJ2-5	CASSYSRTGERPQGDQYF	TGTGCCAGCAGTTACTCGCGGACAGGGGAGAGACCTCAGGGGGACCAGTACTTC
few	TRBV20-1	TRBD1	TRBJ1-5	CSANTGVGLGQPQHF	TGCAGTGCTAATACAGGGGTTGGCTTGGGGCAGCCCCAGCATTTT
NA	TRBV27	TRBD1	TRBJ2-2	CASSRTGGSGELFF	TGTGCCAGCAGTAGGACAGGGGGGTCCGGGGAGCTGTTTTTT
few	TRBV4-2	NA	TRBJ2-3	CASSDGTFTDTQYF	TGTGCCAGCAGCGATGGGACTTTCACAGATACGCAGTATTTT
few	TRBV9	NA	TRBJ1-2	CASSYQTAAYGYTF	TGTGCCAGCAGCTATCAGACAGCCGCCTATGGCTACACCTTC